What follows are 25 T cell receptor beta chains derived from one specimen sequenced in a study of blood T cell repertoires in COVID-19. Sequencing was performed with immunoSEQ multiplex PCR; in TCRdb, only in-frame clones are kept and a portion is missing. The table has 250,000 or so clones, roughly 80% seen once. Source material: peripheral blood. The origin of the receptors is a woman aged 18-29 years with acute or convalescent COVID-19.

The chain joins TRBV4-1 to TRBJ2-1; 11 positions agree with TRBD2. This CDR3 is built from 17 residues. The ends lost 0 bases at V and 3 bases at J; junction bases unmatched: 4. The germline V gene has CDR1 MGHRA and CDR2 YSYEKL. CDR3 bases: TGCGCCAGCAGCCAAGATAGCGGGAGGGCCCTCTACAATGAGCAGTTCTTC. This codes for CASSQDSGRALYNEQFF.

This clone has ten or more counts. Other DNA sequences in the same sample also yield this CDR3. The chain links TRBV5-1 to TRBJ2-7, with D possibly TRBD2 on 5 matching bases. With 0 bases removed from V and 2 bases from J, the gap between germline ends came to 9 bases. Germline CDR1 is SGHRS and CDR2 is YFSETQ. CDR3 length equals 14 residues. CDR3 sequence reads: CASSLVVAPYEQYF. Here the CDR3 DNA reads TGCGCCAGCAGCTTGGTTGTAGCGCCCTACGAGCAGTACTTC.

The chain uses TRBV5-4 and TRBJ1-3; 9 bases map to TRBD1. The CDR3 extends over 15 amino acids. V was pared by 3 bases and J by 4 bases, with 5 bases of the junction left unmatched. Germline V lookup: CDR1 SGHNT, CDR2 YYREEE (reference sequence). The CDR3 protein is CASSSRDRAGNTIYF. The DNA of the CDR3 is TGTGCCAGCAGCTCGCGGGACAGGGCAGGAAACACCATATATTTT.

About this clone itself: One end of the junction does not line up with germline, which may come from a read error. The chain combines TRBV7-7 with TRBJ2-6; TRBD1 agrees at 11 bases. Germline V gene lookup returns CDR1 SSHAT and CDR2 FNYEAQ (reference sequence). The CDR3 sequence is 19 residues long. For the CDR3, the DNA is TGTGCTAGCAGCTTAGCTCCCGGGACAGGGGGCTCTGGGGCCAACGTCCTGACTTTC. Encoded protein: CASSLAPGTGGSGANVLTF.

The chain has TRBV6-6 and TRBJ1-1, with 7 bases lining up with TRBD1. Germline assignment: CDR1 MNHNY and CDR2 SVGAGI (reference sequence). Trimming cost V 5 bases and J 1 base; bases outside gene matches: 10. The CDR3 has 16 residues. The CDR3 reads CASSGPRDSWNTEAFF. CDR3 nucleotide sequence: TGTGCCAGCAGTGGCCCCCGGGACAGTTGGAACACTGAAGCTTTCTTT.

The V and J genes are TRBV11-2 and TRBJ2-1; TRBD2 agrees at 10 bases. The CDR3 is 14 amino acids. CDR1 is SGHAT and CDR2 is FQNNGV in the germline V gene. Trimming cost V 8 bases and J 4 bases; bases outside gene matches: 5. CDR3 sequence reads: CASHGLAAYNEQFF. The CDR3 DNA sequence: TGTGCCAGCCACGGACTAGCGGCATACAATGAGCAGTTCTTC.

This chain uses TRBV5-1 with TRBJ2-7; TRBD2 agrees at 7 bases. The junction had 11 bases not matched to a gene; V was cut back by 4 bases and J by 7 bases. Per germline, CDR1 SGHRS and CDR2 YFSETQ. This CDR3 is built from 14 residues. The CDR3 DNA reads TGCGCCAGCAGCACGACTAGCCCCTTGTGGGAGCAGTACTTC. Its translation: CASSTTSPLWEQYF.

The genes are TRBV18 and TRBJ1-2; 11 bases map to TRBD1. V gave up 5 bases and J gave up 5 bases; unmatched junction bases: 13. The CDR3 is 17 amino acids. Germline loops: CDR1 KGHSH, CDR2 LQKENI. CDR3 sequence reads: CASSSRTGGERWYGYTF. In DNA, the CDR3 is TGTGCCAGCTCATCCAGGACAGGGGGCGAGCGGTGGTATGGCTACACCTTC.

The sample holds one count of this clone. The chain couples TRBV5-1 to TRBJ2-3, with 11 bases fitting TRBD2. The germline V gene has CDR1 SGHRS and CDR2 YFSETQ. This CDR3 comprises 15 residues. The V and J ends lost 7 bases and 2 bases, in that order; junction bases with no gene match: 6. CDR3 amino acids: CASGLTSGNTDTQYF. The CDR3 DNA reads TGCGCCAGCGGACTGACTAGCGGGAACACAGATACGCAGTATTTT. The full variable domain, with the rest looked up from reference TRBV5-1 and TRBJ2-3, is KAGVTQTPRYLIKTRGQQVTLSCSPISGHRSVSWYQQTPGQGLQFLFEYFSETQRNKGNFPGRFSGRQFSNSRSEMNVSTLELGDSALYLCASGLTSGNTDTQYFGPGTRLTVL.

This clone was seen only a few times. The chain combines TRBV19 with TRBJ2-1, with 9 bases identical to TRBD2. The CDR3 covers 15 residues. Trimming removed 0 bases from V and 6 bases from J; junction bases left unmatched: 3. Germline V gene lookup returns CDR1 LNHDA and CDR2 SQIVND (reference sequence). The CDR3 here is CASSIESSGSNEQFF. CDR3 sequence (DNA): TGTGCCAGTAGTATAGAGAGTAGCGGGAGCAATGAGCAGTTCTTC.

CDR3 region: CAWAQGRYSASGNTIYF. The CDR3 DNA follows: TGTGCCTGGGCGCAGGGTCGATACTCTGCCTCTGGAAACACCATATATTTT. This chain uses TRBV30 with TRBJ1-3; D is perhaps TRBD1 (5 bases). V gave up 5 bases and J gave up 0 bases, with 20 bases separating them. The CDR3 consists of 17 residues. The germline V gene encodes CDR1 GTSNPN and CDR2 SVGIG (reference sequence).

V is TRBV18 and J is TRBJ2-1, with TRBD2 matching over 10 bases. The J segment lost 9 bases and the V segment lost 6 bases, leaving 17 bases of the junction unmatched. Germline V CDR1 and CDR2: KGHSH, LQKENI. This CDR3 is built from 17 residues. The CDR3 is CASSRWLAGVFAGEQFF. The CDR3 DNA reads TGTGCCAGCTCCCGGTGGCTAGCGGGAGTTTTTGCGGGTGAGCAGTTCTTC.

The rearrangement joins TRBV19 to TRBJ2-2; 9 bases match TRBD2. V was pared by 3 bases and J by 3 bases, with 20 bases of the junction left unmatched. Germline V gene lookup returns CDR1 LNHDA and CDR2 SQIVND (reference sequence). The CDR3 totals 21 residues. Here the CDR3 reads CASSMGFASAGGLRYTGELFF. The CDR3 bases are TGTGCCAGTAGTATGGGATTTGCGTCGGCGGGAGGGCTAAGGTACACCGGGGAGCTGTTTTTT. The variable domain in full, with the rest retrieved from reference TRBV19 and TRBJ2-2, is DGGITQSPKYLFRKEGQNVTLSCEQNLNHDAMYWYRQDPGQGLRLIYYSQIVNDFQKGDIAEGYSVSREKKESFPLTVTSAQKNPTAFYLCASSMGFASAGGLRYTGELFFGEGSRLTVL.

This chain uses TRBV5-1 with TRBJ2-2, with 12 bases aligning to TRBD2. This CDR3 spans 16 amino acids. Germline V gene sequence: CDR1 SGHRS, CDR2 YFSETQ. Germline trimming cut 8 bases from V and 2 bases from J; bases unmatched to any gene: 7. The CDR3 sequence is CASSTSGSSNTGELFF. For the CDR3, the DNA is TGCGCCAGTTCGACTAGCGGGAGTTCCAACACCGGGGAGCTGTTTTTT.

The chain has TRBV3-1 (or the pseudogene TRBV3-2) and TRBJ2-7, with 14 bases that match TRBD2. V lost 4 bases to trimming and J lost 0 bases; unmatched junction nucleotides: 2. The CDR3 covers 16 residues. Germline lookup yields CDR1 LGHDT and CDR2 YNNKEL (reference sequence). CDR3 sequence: CASSRLAGGSSYEQYF. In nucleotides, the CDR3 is TGTGCCAGCAGCCGACTAGCGGGGGGGAGCTCCTACGAGCAGTACTTC.

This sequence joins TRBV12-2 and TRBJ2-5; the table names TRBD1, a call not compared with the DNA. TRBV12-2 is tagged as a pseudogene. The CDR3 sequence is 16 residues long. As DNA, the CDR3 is TGTGCAAGTCGACATGCCACAGGGGCTTACCAAGAGACCCAGTACTTC. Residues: CASRHATGAYQETQYF.

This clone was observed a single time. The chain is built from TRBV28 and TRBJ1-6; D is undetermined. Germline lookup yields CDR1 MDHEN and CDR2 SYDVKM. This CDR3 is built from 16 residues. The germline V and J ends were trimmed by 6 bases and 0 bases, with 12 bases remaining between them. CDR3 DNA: TGTGCCAGCAGCCCCCCCGGGAGCTCCTATAATTCACCCCTCCACTTT. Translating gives CASSPPGSSYNSPLHF.

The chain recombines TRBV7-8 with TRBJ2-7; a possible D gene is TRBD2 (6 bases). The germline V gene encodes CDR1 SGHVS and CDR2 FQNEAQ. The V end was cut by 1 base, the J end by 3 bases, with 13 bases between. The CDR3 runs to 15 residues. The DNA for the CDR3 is TGTGCCAGCAGCTTAGTGGCTAGCGAAGTCTACGAGCAGTACTTC. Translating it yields CASSLVASEVYEQYF.

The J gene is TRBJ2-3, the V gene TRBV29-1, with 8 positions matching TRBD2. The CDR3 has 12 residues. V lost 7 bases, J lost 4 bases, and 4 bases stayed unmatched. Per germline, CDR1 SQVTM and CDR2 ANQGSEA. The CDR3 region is CSGGTRSDTQYF. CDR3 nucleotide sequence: TGCAGCGGGGGGACTAGGTCAGATACGCAGTATTTT.

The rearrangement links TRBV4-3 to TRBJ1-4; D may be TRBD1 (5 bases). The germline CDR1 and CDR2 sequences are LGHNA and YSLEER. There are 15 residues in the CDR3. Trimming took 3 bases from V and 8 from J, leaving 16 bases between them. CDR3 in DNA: TGCGCCAGCAGCCAGGGGCGGGGCCCTTGGGAAAAACTGTTTTTT. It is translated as CASSQGRGPWEKLFF.

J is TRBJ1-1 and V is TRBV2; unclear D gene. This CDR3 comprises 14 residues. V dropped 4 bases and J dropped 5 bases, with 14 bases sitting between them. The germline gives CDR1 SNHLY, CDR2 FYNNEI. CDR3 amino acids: CASSALTLETEAFF. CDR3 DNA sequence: TGTGCCAGCAGTGCTTTGACGCTGGAGACTGAAGCTTTCTTT.

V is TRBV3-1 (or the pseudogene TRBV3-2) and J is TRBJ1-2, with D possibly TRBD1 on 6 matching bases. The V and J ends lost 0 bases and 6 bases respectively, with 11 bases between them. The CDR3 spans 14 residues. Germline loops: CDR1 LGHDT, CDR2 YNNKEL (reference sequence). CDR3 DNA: TGTGCCAGCAGCCAAGATGGGGGCAGGAATGGCTACACCTTC. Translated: CASSQDGGRNGYTF.

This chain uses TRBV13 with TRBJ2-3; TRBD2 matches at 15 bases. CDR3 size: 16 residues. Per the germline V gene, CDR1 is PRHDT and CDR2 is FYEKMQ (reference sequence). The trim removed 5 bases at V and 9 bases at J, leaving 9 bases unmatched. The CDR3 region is CASSTGLAGGPSTQYF. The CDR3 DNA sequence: TGTGCCAGCAGCACAGGACTAGCGGGAGGGCCGTCCACGCAGTATTTT. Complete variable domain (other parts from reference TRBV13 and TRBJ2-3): AAGVIQSPRHLIKEKRETATLKCYPIPRHDTVYWYQQGPGQDPQFLISFYEKMQSDKGSIPDRFSAQQFSDYHSELNMSSLELGDSALYFCASSTGLAGGPSTQYFGPGTRLTVL.

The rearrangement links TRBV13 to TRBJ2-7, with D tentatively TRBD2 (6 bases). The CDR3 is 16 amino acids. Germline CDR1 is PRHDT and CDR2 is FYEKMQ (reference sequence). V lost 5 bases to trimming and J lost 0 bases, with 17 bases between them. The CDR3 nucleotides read TGTGCCAGCAGCCCAGGCACTAGCTCGAGCTCCTACGAGCAGTACTTC. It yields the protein CASSPGTSSSSYEQYF.

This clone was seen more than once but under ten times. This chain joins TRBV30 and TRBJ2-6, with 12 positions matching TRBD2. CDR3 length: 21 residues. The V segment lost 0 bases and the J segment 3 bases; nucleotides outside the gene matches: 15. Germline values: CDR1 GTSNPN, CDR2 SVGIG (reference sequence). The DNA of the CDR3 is TGTGCCTGGAGTGTCCCATTCCTAGCGGGAGGGCCCGGCGGTGGGGCCAACGTCCTGACTTTC. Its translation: CAWSVPFLAGGPGGGANVLTF.